The text below deals with one TCR beta chain. TCRdb's copy holds only in-frame clones and misses some; the assay was immunoSEQ multiplex PCR. This sample carries approximately 190,000 clones, around 80% of them seen once, and the ten largest clones take approximately 15%. The CDR3 has 17 residues. CDR1 and CDR2 from the germline V gene are LGHDT and YNNKEL (reference sequence). The V and J ends lost 4 bases and 1 base, in that order; junction bases with no gene match: 10. The data derive from a study of blood T cell repertoires in COVID-19. The receptor was isolated from a man aged 30-40 years with active or convalescent COVID-19. Material for sequencing was peripheral blood. The chain employs TRBV3-1 (or the pseudogene TRBV3-2) and TRBJ2-3; 8 bases agree with TRBD1. CDR3 in amino acids: CASSPTQGAIGTDTQYF. DNA of the CDR3: TGTGCCAGCAGCCCTACTCAGGGGGCGATCGGCACAGATACGCAGTATTTT.